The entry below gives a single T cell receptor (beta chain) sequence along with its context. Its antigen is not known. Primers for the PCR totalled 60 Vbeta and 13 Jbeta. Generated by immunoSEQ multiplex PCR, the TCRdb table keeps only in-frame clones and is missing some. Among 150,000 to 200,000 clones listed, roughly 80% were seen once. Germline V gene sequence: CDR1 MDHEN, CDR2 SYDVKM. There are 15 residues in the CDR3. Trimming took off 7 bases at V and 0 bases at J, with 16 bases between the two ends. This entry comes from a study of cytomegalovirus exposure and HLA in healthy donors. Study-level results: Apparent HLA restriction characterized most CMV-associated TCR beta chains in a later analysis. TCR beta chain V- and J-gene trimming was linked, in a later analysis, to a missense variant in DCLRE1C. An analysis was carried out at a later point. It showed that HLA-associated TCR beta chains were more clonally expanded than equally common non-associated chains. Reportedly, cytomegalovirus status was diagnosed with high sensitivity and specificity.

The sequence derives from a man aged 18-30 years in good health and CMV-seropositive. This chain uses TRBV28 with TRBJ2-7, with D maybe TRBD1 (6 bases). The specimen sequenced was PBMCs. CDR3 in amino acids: CASTRATGGSYEQYF. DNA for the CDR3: TGTGCCAGCACCCGCGCGACAGGTGGCTCCTACGAGCAGTACTTC.